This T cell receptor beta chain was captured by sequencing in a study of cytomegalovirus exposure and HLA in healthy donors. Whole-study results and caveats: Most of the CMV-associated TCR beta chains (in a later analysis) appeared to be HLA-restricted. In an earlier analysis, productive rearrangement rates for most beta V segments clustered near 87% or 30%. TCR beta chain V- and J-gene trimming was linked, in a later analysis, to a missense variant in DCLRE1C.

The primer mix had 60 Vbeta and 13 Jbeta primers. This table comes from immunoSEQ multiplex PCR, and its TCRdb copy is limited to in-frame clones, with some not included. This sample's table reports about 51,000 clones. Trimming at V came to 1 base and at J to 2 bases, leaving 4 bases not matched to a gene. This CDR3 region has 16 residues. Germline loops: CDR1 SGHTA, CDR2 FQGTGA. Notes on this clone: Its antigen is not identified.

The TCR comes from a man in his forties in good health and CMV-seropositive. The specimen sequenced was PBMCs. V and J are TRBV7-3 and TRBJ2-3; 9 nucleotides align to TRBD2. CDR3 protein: CASSLRGLAFTDTQYF. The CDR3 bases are TGTGCCAGCAGCTTAAGGGGACTAGCTTTCACAGATACGCAGTATTTT.